A single sample is the source of the 16 T cell receptor beta chains below, sequenced in a study of T-cell memory formation after mild COVID-19. TCRdb reprocessed the 5' RACE reads with MiXCR, giving one entry per CDR3 protein. The sample includes some 280,000 distinct CDR3 sequences, 15% to 20% of them seen just once. Sequencing was carried out using PBMCs or a T cell subset sorted from them (not recorded which). These receptor sequences come from a man younger than 35 who had mild COVID-19 (a few samples of this study predate the infection). Cell type and time point are not known.

The genes are TRBV6-6 and TRBJ1-2, with D tentatively TRBD1 (6 bases). Germline CDR1 is MNHNY and CDR2 is SVGAGI (reference sequence). The CDR3 extends over 13 amino acids. V shed 4 bases and J shed 4 bases, with 10 bases lying between them. CDR3 DNA sequence: TGTGCCAGCAGTTTGGACAGAATCTATGGCTACACCTTC. This codes for CASSLDRIYGYTF.

The chain recombines TRBV15 with TRBJ2-2; 8 positions match TRBD1. Looked up from germline, CDR1 is LNHNV and CDR2 is YYDKDF (reference sequence). The CDR3 extends over 15 amino acids. Trimming at V came to 3 bases and at J to 4 bases, leaving 4 bases not matched to a gene. CDR3 coding DNA: TGTGCCACCAGCAGGGACAGGGAGGCCACCGGGGAGCTGTTTTTT. Amino acids: CATSRDREATGELFF.

This clonotype turned up a few times. This chain joins TRBV7-3 and TRBJ1-1; D remains ambiguous. The CDR3 runs 13 residues. V shed 6 bases and J shed 7 bases, with 15 bases lying between them. CDR1 is SGHTA, CDR2 FQGTGA, per germline. CDR3 DNA sequence: TGTGCCAGCAGTCCGGGGTGGGGAGTTGAAGCTTTCTTT. Translating gives CASSPGWGVEAFF. The whole variable domain, filled in from reference TRBV7-3 and TRBJ1-1, reads GAGVSQTPSNKVTEKGKYVELRCDPISGHTALYWYRQSLGQGPEFLIYFQGTGAADDSGLPNDRFFAVRPEGSVSTLKIQRTERGDSAVYLCASSPGWGVEAFFGQGTRLTVV.

The CDR3: CASSPGTSGGLGTDTQYF. The DNA for the CDR3 is TGTGCCAGCAGCCCCGGGACTAGCGGGGGATTGGGCACAGATACGCAGTATTTT. The chain employs TRBV5-4 and TRBJ2-3; 14 bases match TRBD2. This CDR3 is 18 amino acids long. Germline V gives CDR1 SGHNT, CDR2 YYREEE (reference sequence). The V and J ends lost 4 bases and 1 base, in that order; junction bases with no gene match: 8. Variable domain in full (rest from reference TRBV5-4 and TRBJ2-3): ETGVTQSPTHLIKTRGQQVTLRCSSQSGHNTVSWYQQALGQGPQFIFQYYREEENGRGNFPPRFSGLQFPNYSSELNVNALELDDSALYLCASSPGTSGGLGTDTQYFGPGTRLTVL.

Ten or more counts support this clonotype. The chain recombines TRBV12-3 or TRBV12-4 with TRBJ2-7; 7 bases fit TRBD1. The CDR3 covers 17 residues. J gave up 3 bases and V 6 bases, and 17 bases lay outside the gene matches. CDR3 in amino acids: CASRPNRQGVGDYEQYF. The CDR3 DNA is TGTGCCAGCAGGCCTAACCGACAGGGTGTAGGGGACTACGAGCAGTACTTC.

J is TRBJ2-2 and V is TRBV27; tentative D call: TRBD2 (6 bases). Deletions cut 7 bases from V and 7 bases from J, with 13 bases between. Per the germline V gene, CDR1 is MNHEY and CDR2 is SMNVEV (reference sequence). The CDR3 covers 13 residues. CDR3 residues: CASTYGRYGELFF. Here the CDR3 DNA reads TGTGCCAGCACTTATGGGAGGTACGGGGAGCTGTTTTTT.

The chain couples TRBV6-1 to TRBJ1-2, with 7 bases lining up with TRBD1. The CDR3 is made up of 14 amino acids. Germline V CDR1 and CDR2: MNHNS, SASEGT. Germline trimming cut 6 bases from V and 4 bases from J; bases unmatched to any gene: 8. In nucleotides, the CDR3 is TGTGCCAGCAGCCTACAGGGGATCGGCTATGGCTACACCTTC. As protein: CASSLQGIGYGYTF.

The chain recombines TRBV6-2 or TRBV6-3 with TRBJ1-5; D is possibly TRBD1 (6 bases). The germline gives CDR1 MNHEY, CDR2 SVGEGT. CDR3 length: 18 residues. Trimming stripped 6 bases from V and 0 bases from J, with 21 bases between. CDR3 amino acids: CASSRGDRDTLSNQPQHF. Written as DNA, the CDR3 is TGTGCCAGCAGCCGAGGGGACCGGGACACCCTTAGCAATCAGCCCCAGCATTTT.

This clonotype was seen just once. This sequence joins TRBV5-1 and TRBJ2-1; TRBD1 or TRBD2 may be the D gene (5 bases each). Germline lookup yields CDR1 SGHRS and CDR2 YFSETQ. The CDR3 loop spans 16 amino acids. Trimming shortened V by 4 bases and J by 10 bases, and 24 bases separated the two germline ends. The CDR3 is CASSGTIGTQPWEQFF. The CDR3 DNA sequence: TGCGCCAGCAGCGGCACAATCGGGACCCAGCCGTGGGAGCAGTTCTTC.

This chain joins TRBV12-3 or TRBV12-4 and TRBJ1-2, with TRBD1 matching over 8 bases. CDR3 length: 12 amino acids. V was clipped by 5 bases and J by 8 bases; unmatched bases: 4. CDR3 protein: CASSVDRGGYTF. In DNA, the CDR3 is TGTGCCAGCAGTGTCGACAGGGGAGGCTACACCTTC.

This clonotype was picked up a small number of times. The chain uses TRBV4-3 and TRBJ2-3; a weak D match, TRBD2 (7 bases). Germline V gene sequence: CDR1 LGHNA, CDR2 YSLEER. CDR3 length: 17 residues. V dropped 0 bases and J dropped 2 bases, with 15 bases sitting between them. The CDR3 loop is CASSQDPWEGDTDTQYF. In DNA, the CDR3 is TGCGCCAGCAGCCAAGATCCGTGGGAGGGGGACACAGATACGCAGTATTTT.

This clonotype was found a few times. The chain recombines TRBV9 with TRBJ2-1; D not certain. The CDR3 is 16 residues long. Looked up from germline, CDR1 is SGDLS and CDR2 is YYNGEE. Trimming took off 7 bases at V and 0 bases at J, with 17 bases between the two ends. The CDR3 nucleotides are TGTGCCAGCTCCCAGACCGGGCGAGGCTCCTACAATGAGCAGTTCTTC. Translated: CASSQTGRGSYNEQFF. Looking up the rest from reference TRBV9 and TRBJ2-1 gives the full variable domain: DSGVTQTPKHLITATGQRVTLRCSPRSGDLSVYWYQQSLDQGLQFLIQYYNGEERAKGNILERFSAQQFPDLHSELNLSSLELGDSALYFCASSQTGRGSYNEQFFGPGTRLTVL.

This clonotype was seen more than once but under ten times. This sequence joins TRBV5-1 and TRBJ2-3, with 8 bases lining up with TRBD2. Per germline, CDR1 SGHRS and CDR2 YFSETQ. The length of the CDR3 is 14 residues. The V and J ends lost 6 bases and 6 bases, in that order; junction bases with no gene match: 9. CDR3 protein: CASNHGGVRDTQYF. DNA for the CDR3: TGCGCCAGCAATCACGGGGGGGTTCGGGATACGCAGTATTTT.

The rearrangement joins TRBV10-3 to TRBJ1-4; possibly TRBD1 for D (5 bases). Deletions cut 3 bases from V and 0 bases from J, with 5 bases between. Germline CDR1 and CDR2: ENHRY and SYGVKD. The CDR3 covers 14 residues. Here the CDR3 DNA reads TGTGCCATCAGTGACAGGGCAACTAATGAAAAACTGTTTTTT. This codes for CAISDRATNEKLFF.

The V gene is TRBV3-1, the J gene TRBJ2-5; D gene uncertain. This CDR3 region has 14 residues. Trimming took 0 bases from V and 0 from J, leaving 5 bases between them. CDR1 LGHDT and CDR2 YNNKEL come from the germline V gene (reference sequence). CDR3 nucleotide sequence: TGTGCCAGCAGCCAAGATCGGAACCAAGAGACCCAGTACTTC. It translates to CASSQDRNQETQYF.

Only a few counts were recorded for this clonotype. V is TRBV7-2 and J is TRBJ2-4; 9 bases are a match to TRBD1. From germline, CDR1 is SGHTA and CDR2 FQGNSA. Trimming cost V 5 bases and J 8 bases; bases outside gene matches: 13. This CDR3 spans 16 amino acids. CDR3 in DNA: TGTGCCAGCAGCGCGGGACAGGGAGGGTCACCATACATTCAGTACTTC. The encoded protein is CASSAGQGGSPYIQYF.